The 20 T cell receptor beta chains below all came from one sample that was sequenced in a study of regulatory T cells in long-lasting Graves disease (dated by TCRdb to the early 2020s). The receptor library was made with multiplex PCR. For sequencing, an Illumina HiSeq 4000 was employed. CDR3 regions were amplified by Arm-PCR with iRepertoire HTBI primers to construct TCR beta libraries. TCRdb passed the public sequencing reads through fastp at Q25 and MiXCR, retaining productive beta sequences. All rows with the same CDR3 protein become a single entry with the most common DNA and genes. The sample includes hundreds of thousands of distinct CDR3 sequences, with approximately 15% observed a single time. The ten largest make up about 8% of the sample. The sample's time point label, decoded: newly diagnosed GD, antithyroid drugs for less than 3 months. For both TCR sequencing and RNA sequencing, RNA was extracted from PBMCs using TRIzol.

The data were also submitted as part of a second study, on T cells in Graves' hyperthyroidism and ophthalmopathy.

The sample in question was peripheral blood mononuclear cells (PBMCs), obtained at new diagnosis, from a patient treated with antithyroid drugs. These receptor sequences come from a woman aged 40 to 50 with Graves disease. Donor details come from another sample of the same person, matched by shared clones.

The sample holds many counts of this clonotype. This chain uses TRBV28 with TRBJ2-7; D is unclear. The CDR3 is 14 amino acids. CDR1 and CDR2 (germline): MDHEN, SYDVKM. In nucleotides, the CDR3 is TGTGCAGTGTCGTGGGCGATGAAGACCTACGAGCAGTACTTC. Its protein is CAVSWAMKTYEQYF. Using reference TRBV28 and TRBJ2-7 for the parts outside the CDR3, the full variable domain is DVKVTQSSRYLVKRTGEKVFLECVQDMDHENMFWYRQDPGLGLRLIYFSYDVKMKEKGDIPEGYSVSREKKERFSLILESASTNQTSMYLCAVSWAMKTYEQYFGPGTRLTVT.

This clonotype was detected many times. This chain connects TRBV28 to TRBJ2-7; 7 bases are a match to TRBD1. CDR1 and CDR2 (germline): MDHEN, SYDVKM. The CDR3 sequence is 17 residues long. The ends lost 5 bases at V and 3 bases at J; junction bases unmatched: 16. CDR3: CASSRTTPRDSHYEQYF. The CDR3 coding sequence is TGTGCCAGCAGTCGAACAACCCCCCGGGACAGCCACTACGAGCAGTACTTC.

V and J are TRBV20-1 and TRBJ2-5; D gene unclear. The V and J ends lost 6 bases and 4 bases respectively, with 21 bases between them. Per the germline V gene, CDR1 is DFQATT and CDR2 is SNEGSKA (reference sequence). The CDR3 spans 15 residues. Written as DNA, the CDR3 is TGCAGTGCGAGAACCCCAGTTCAGTCGGCAGAGACCCAGTACTTC. Protein product: CSARTPVQSAETQYF.

This clonotype came up many times. The chain uses TRBV12-3 or TRBV12-4 and TRBJ2-5; TRBD1 matches at 9 bases. Unmatched junction bases numbered 3, after V lost 3 bases and J lost 4 bases. The CDR3 length is 14 residues. CDR3 bases: TGTGCCAGCAGTTTCGGGACAGGGAGAGAGACCCAGTACTTC. It yields the protein CASSFGTGRETQYF.

The chain combines TRBV5-1 with TRBJ2-1, with 9 bases lining up with TRBD1. CDR1 and CDR2 from the germline V gene are SGHRS and YFSETQ. The ends lost 5 bases at V and 9 bases at J; junction bases unmatched: 15. There are 16 residues in the CDR3. The CDR3 reads CASRLRTGDYNGEQFF. The DNA for the CDR3 is TGCGCCAGCAGGCTGCGGACAGGGGACTACAATGGTGAGCAGTTCTTC.

This clonotype was recorded many times. The gene calls are TRBV2 and TRBJ2-3; D ambiguous. Germline values: CDR1 SNHLY, CDR2 FYNNEI. Deletions cut 6 bases from V and 2 bases from J, with 24 bases between. The CDR3 is made up of 18 amino acids. The CDR3 region has the DNA TGTGCCAGCAGCCTAGGGCCAGGCGAATCAACGTACACAGATACGCAGTATTTT. This encodes CASSLGPGESTYTDTQYF.

This clonotype was seen more than once but under ten times. The chain combines TRBV10-3 with TRBJ1-1; 9 positions agree with TRBD1. The CDR3 length is 16 residues. With 0 bases clipped from V and 3 bases from J, the junction kept 5 bases outside the gene matches. CDR1 is ENHRY, CDR2 SYGVKD, per germline. The chain's CDR3 is CAISESGTGFYTEAFF. CDR3 nucleotides: TGTGCCATCAGTGAGTCAGGGACAGGGTTTTACACTGAAGCTTTCTTT.

In its sample, this clonotype ranks as medium-sized. V gene TRBV19 combines with J gene TRBJ1-1, with D possibly matching TRBD1 (5 bases). Germline V gene sequence: CDR1 LNHDA, CDR2 SQIVND (reference sequence). This CDR3 has 14 residues. Trimming took off 6 bases at V and 4 bases at J, with 15 bases between the two ends. CDR3 in DNA: TGTGCCAGTAGGTGGACATACGTCGCCACTGAAGCTTTCTTT. Its protein product is CASRWTYVATEAFF. The variable domain in full, completed from reference TRBV19 and TRBJ1-1, reads DGGITQSPKYLFRKEGQNVTLSCEQNLNHDAMYWYRQDPGQGLRLIYYSQIVNDFQKGDIAEGYSVSREKKESFPLTVTSAQKNPTAFYLCASRWTYVATEAFFGQGTRLTVV.

This clonotype showed up many times. The V and J genes are TRBV30 and TRBJ2-7, with 9 bases identical to TRBD1. The CDR3 length is 15 residues. The germline gives CDR1 GTSNPN, CDR2 SVGIG (reference sequence). V was clipped by 0 bases and J by 7 bases; unmatched bases: 10. CDR3 in amino acids: CAWSVLRGTGKEQYF. The CDR3, as DNA: TGTGCCTGGAGTGTACTTCGGGGGACAGGGAAGGAGCAGTACTTC. Together with reference TRBV30 and TRBJ2-7, the CDR3 gives the full variable domain: SQTIHQWPATLVQPVGSPLSLECTVEGTSNPNLYWYRQAAGRGLQLLFYSVGIGQISSEVPQNLSASRPQDRQFILSSKKLLLSDSGFYLCAWSVLRGTGKEQYFGPGTRLTVT.

This clonotype has a count of ten or more. The V call is TRBV19, the J call TRBJ2-6; 12 bases map to TRBD1. Germline assignment: CDR1 LNHDA and CDR2 SQIVND (reference sequence). Trimming cost V 3 bases and J 2 bases; bases outside gene matches: 2. This CDR3 spans 17 amino acids. This chain's CDR3 is CASSMGQGAPGANVLTF. The CDR3 coding sequence is TGTGCCAGTAGTATGGGACAGGGGGCGCCTGGGGCCAACGTCCTGACTTTC.

This clonotype was seen repeatedly, ten times or more. This chain links TRBV12-3 or TRBV12-4 with TRBJ1-2; TRBD1 matches 8 bases. CDR3 length: 13 residues. Trimming cost V 6 bases and J 5 bases; bases outside gene matches: 5. This chain's CDR3 is CASSPDRAYGYTF. CDR3 nucleotide sequence: TGTGCCAGCAGCCCGGACAGGGCATATGGCTACACCTTC.

This clonotype was seen many times. The genes are TRBV3-1 and TRBJ1-1, with 7 bases fitting TRBD1. J gave up 5 bases and V 3 bases, and 9 bases lay outside the gene matches. The germline V gene has CDR1 LGHDT and CDR2 YNNKEL (reference sequence). The CDR3 is 15 residues long. CDR3 loop: CASSQTGFGETEAFF. DNA for the CDR3: TGTGCCAGCAGCCAGACAGGGTTTGGAGAAACTGAAGCTTTCTTT. Combining the CDR3 with reference TRBV3-1 and TRBJ1-1 gives the whole variable domain DTAVSQTPKYLVTQMGNDKSIKCEQNLGHDTMYWYKQDSKKFLKIMFSYNNKELIINETVPNRFSPKSPDKAHLNLHINSLELGDSAVYFCASSQTGFGETEAFFGQGTRLTVV.

This clonotype was seen only a few times. With a much larger clone just one base away, this may be a read error. The chain uses TRBV6-5 and TRBJ2-3; 9 bases are shared with TRBD2. CDR3 size: 17 residues. Germline CDR1 MNHEY, CDR2 SVGAGI. CDR3 nucleotide sequence: TGTGTCAGCAGTTACCAGGGGCTAGCGGGATACACAGATACGCAGTATTTT. It encodes CVSSYQGLAGYTDTQYF.

This clonotype was counted between two and nine times. The chain is built from TRBV4-2 and TRBJ2-2; no definite D call. Trimming pared 1 base from V and 2 bases from J, leaving 8 bases between. Germline V CDR1 and CDR2: LGHNA, YNFKEQ. This CDR3 is built from 15 residues. The chain's CDR3 is CASSQAGGNTGELFF. In DNA form, the CDR3 reads TGTGCCAGCAGCCAAGCGGGCGGTAACACCGGGGAGCTGTTTTTT.

Many counts were recorded for this clonotype. The chain employs TRBV28 and TRBJ2-1, with D hard to call. The CDR3 has 14 amino acids. The V end was cut by 4 bases, the J end by 6 bases, with 13 bases between. The germline V gene encodes CDR1 MDHEN and CDR2 SYDVKM. CDR3 sequence (DNA): TGTGCCAGCAGTTCCCGCGGCCGAATCAATGAGCAGTTCTTC. This translates into CASSSRGRINEQFF.

This clonotype was detected many times. The CDR3 here is CASSFNLQETQYF. CDR3 DNA sequence: TGTGCCAGCAGCTTTAACTTACAAGAGACCCAGTACTTC. This sequence joins TRBV7-2 and TRBJ2-5, with D unclear. The CDR3 contains 13 residues. V was cut by 3 bases and J by 2 bases, with 7 bases left in between. CDR1 and CDR2 from the germline V gene are SGHTA and FQGNSA.

This clonotype has at least ten counts. The V call is TRBV2, the J call TRBJ2-1, with no clear D. The CDR3 contains 12 residues. Trimming pared 6 bases from V and 10 bases from J, leaving 13 bases between. Per germline, CDR1 SNHLY and CDR2 FYNNEI. The CDR3 DNA follows: TGTGCCAGCAGCCAGGCAGCTACGGAGCAGTTCTTC. This gives the protein CASSQAATEQFF.

The sample holds many counts of this clonotype. V usage is TRBV19 and J usage is TRBJ2-7, with TRBD1 matching 10 bases. Trimming removed 3 bases from V and 4 bases from J; junction bases left unmatched: 9. CDR3 length: 16 residues. From germline, CDR1 is LNHDA and CDR2 SQIVND (reference sequence). The CDR3 loop is CASSILPGQGSYEQYF. The DNA of the CDR3 is TGTGCCAGTAGTATTTTACCGGGACAGGGGAGTTACGAGCAGTACTTC.

The chain joins TRBV20-1 to TRBJ2-1; possible D gene TRBD2, 6 bases. The CDR3 spans 17 residues. The germline CDR1 and CDR2 sequences are DFQATT and SNEGSKA (reference sequence). With 7 bases removed from V and 2 bases from J, the gap between germline ends came to 24 bases. Here the CDR3 reads CSVREVGGIGPYNEQFF. Here the CDR3 DNA reads TGCAGTGTCAGAGAGGTCGGCGGGATTGGACCCTACAATGAGCAGTTCTTC.

This clonotype was seen once. This likely stems from a read error, as it lies one base from a far larger clone. The rearrangement joins TRBV11-2 to TRBJ2-7; no clear D. The end of the DNA is better explained by TRBJ2-3, so the J call may be wrong. The CDR3 runs 15 residues. Germline CDR1 and CDR2: SGHAT and FQNNGV. The CDR3 DNA sequence: TGTGCCAGCAGTTTATCTGCCGGACGCACAAATACGCAGTATTTT. Encoded protein: CASSLSAGRTNTQYF.